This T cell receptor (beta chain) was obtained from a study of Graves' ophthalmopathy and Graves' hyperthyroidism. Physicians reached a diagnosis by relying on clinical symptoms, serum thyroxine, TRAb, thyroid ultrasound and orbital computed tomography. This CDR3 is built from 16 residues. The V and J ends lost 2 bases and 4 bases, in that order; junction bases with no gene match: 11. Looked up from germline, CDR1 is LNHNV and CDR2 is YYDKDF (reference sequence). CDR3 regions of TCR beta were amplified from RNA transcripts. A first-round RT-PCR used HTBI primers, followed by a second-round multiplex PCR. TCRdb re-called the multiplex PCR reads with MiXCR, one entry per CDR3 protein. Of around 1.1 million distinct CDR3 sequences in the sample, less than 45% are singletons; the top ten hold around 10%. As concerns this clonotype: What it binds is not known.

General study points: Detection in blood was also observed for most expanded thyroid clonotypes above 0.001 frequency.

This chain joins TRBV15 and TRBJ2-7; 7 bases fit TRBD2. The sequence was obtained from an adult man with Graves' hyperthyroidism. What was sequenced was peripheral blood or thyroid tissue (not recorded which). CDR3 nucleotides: TGTGCCACCAGCAGAAAGGCACGCGGGGGAGGATACGAGCAGTACTTC. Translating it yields CATSRKARGGGYEQYF.